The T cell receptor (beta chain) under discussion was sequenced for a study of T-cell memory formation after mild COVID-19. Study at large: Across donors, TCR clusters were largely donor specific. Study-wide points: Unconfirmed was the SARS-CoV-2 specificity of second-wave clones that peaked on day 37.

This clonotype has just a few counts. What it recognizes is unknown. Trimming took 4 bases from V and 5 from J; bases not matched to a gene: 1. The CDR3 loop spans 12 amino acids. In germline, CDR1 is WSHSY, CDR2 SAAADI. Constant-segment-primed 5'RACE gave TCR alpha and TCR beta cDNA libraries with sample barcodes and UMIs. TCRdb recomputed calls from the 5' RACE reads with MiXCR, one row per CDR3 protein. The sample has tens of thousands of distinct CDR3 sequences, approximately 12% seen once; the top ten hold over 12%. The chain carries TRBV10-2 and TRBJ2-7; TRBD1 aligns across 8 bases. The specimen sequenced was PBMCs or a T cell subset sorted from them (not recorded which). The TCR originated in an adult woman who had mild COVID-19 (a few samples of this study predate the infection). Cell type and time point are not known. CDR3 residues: CASSVQGDEQYF. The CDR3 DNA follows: TGCGCCAGCAGTGTACAGGGGGACGAGCAGTACTTC.